The 17 T cell receptor beta chains below were found in one sample sequenced in a study of cytomegalovirus exposure and HLA in healthy donors. It was with 60 Vbeta and 13 Jbeta primers that the PCR ran. Measured with immunoSEQ multiplex PCR; TCRdb has only the in-frame clones, and not every one. Among about 200,000 clones listed, around three quarters were seen once. Sequenced: PBMCs. These receptors came from a woman aged 25 to 39 in good health and CMV-seropositive.

V usage is TRBV5-6 and J usage is TRBJ2-3; the match to TRBD1 covers 7 bases. Germline V gene sequence: CDR1 SGHDT, CDR2 YYEEEE. The junction had 10 bases not matched to a gene; V was cut back by 6 bases and J by 3 bases. The CDR3 has 15 residues. DNA for the CDR3: TGTGCCAGCATCCCCCCAGGGGGAAGGACAGATACGCAGTATTTT. Residues: CASIPPGGRTDTQYF.

CDR3 in amino acids: CASRLPGTGNYEQYF. CDR3 DNA sequence: TGTGCCAGCAGGCTACCCGGGACAGGTAACTACGAGCAGTACTTC. The J gene is TRBJ2-7, the V gene TRBV6-6; 8 nucleotides match TRBD1. Germline V gene data show CDR1 as MNHNY and CDR2 as SVGAGI (reference sequence). The CDR3 extends over 15 amino acids. J lost 3 bases, V lost 6 bases, and 10 bases had no gene match.

V and J are TRBV19 and TRBJ2-7; D is perhaps TRBD2 (6 bases). The V and J ends lost 7 bases and 6 bases respectively, with 13 bases between them. The CDR3 is 12 amino acids. CDR1 is LNHDA and CDR2 is SQIVND in the germline V gene (reference sequence). The CDR3 nucleotides are TGTGCCAGTAATCGCCTGGGGGGCGAGCAGTACTTC. It encodes CASNRLGGEQYF.

A few counts support this clone. The rearrangement joins TRBV18 to TRBJ2-2, with no clear D. The CDR3 spans 15 residues. V lost 0 bases and J 3 bases, leaving 8 bases between the germline ends. CDR1 and CDR2 from the germline V gene are KGHSH and LQKENI. The CDR3 spells CASSPPRDYTGELFF. In nucleotides, the CDR3 is TGTGCCAGCTCACCACCGCGTGATTACACCGGGGAGCTGTTTTTT.

The chain combines TRBV29-1 with TRBJ2-5; 11 bases fit TRBD2. The J call may be mistaken, given a closer DNA end match to TRBJ2-7. The CDR3 totals 14 residues. CDR1 and CDR2 (germline): SQVTM, ANQGSEA. CDR3 bases: TGCAGCGTTGAAGAGGCTAGCGGGGGGTACGAGCAGTACTTC. Translation gives CSVEEASGGYEQYF.

This clone is a singleton in its sample. V is TRBV4-3 and J is TRBJ2-1; D gene uncertain. The germline V gene has CDR1 LGHNA and CDR2 YSLEER. With 0 bases removed from V and 10 bases from J, the gap between germline ends came to 13 bases. The CDR3 has 14 amino acids. CDR3 nucleotides: TGCGCCAGCAGCCAAGAGTTCGGAATCGGGGAGCAGTTCTTC. This translates into CASSQEFGIGEQFF.

J is TRBJ2-5 and V is TRBV28; maybe TRBD2 (6 bases). CDR1 and CDR2 from the germline V gene are MDHEN and SYDVKM. Trimming took 1 base from V and 1 from J, leaving 10 bases between them. This CDR3 has 15 amino acids. In DNA form, the CDR3 reads TGTGCCAGCAGTTTATTGGGGGGTACCCAAGAGACCCAGTACTTC. Its protein product is CASSLLGGTQETQYF.

The genes are TRBV28 and TRBJ1-2; D is perhaps TRBD1 (6 bases). The V end lost 1 base, the J end lost 4 bases, and 7 bases lay between the germline ends. The V gene's germline CDR1 is MDHEN and CDR2 SYDVKM. The CDR3 extends over 13 amino acids. CDR3 coding DNA: TGTGCCAGCAGTTTATTGGGGGCCTATGGCTACACCTTC. This encodes CASSLLGAYGYTF.

This clone occurred a few times. The V and J genes are TRBV7-9 and TRBJ2-7; D might be TRBD2 (7 bases). The CDR3 consists of 12 residues. Trimming removed 5 bases at V and 12 bases at J, with 17 bases between. Germline V gives CDR1 SEHNR, CDR2 FQNEAQ (reference sequence). The CDR3 bases are TGTGCCAGCAGCGCCGGGGGGCCGGCGGGGTACTTC. Its protein is CASSAGGPAGYF. The variable domain in full, completed from reference TRBV7-9 and TRBJ2-7, reads DTGVSQNPRHKITKRGQNVTFRCDPISEHNRLYWYRQTLGQGPEFLTYFQNEAQLEKSRLLSDRFSAERPKGSFSTLEIQRTEQGDSAMYLCASSAGGPAGYFGPGTRLTVT.

The chain combines TRBV5-6 with TRBJ1-1, with D possibly matching TRBD1 (5 bases). V was cut by 4 bases and J by 5 bases, with 21 bases left in between. This CDR3 has 16 amino acids. Per germline, CDR1 SGHDT and CDR2 YYEEEE. The CDR3 reads CASSPRGGALGTEAFF. The CDR3 region has the DNA TGTGCCAGCAGCCCTAGAGGAGGGGCCTTAGGGACTGAAGCTTTCTTT.

This clone has a handful of counts. The chain couples TRBV5-6 to TRBJ2-5; tentative D call: TRBD2 (5 bases). The CDR3 loop spans 14 amino acids. The germline V gene encodes CDR1 SGHDT and CDR2 YYEEEE. The V and J ends lost 2 bases and 5 bases respectively, with 13 bases between them. Written as DNA, the CDR3 is TGTGCCAGCAGCTTAGACTATCGTCGGGAGACCCAGTACTTC. It translates to CASSLDYRRETQYF.

This sequence joins TRBV4-3 and TRBJ2-7; 9 bases align to TRBD1. Trimming removed 0 bases from V and 5 bases from J; junction bases left unmatched: 5. The germline V gene encodes CDR1 LGHNA and CDR2 YSLEER. This CDR3 has 15 residues. CDR3 protein: CASSQDHRGQDEQYF. In DNA form, the CDR3 reads TGCGCCAGCAGCCAAGATCACAGGGGGCAGGACGAGCAGTACTTC.

The DNA of the CDR3 is TGTGCCAGCAGCTTAAGGGGCTTGGACAGCTATAATGAAAAACTGTTTTTT. It encodes CASSLRGLDSYNEKLFF. This chain joins TRBV7-9 and TRBJ1-4, with D possibly TRBD1 on 6 matching bases. The V gene lost 2 bases and the J gene lost 4 bases, with 17 bases spanning the gap. CDR3 size: 17 residues. Germline lookup yields CDR1 SEHNR and CDR2 FQNEAQ (reference sequence).

The chain is built from TRBV5-4 and TRBJ1-1; no definite D call. Germline V gene sequence: CDR1 SGHNT, CDR2 YYREEE (reference sequence). This CDR3 is built from 16 residues. With 2 bases removed from V and 0 bases from J, the gap between germline ends came to 14 bases. The chain's CDR3 is CASSFPGAIMNTEAFF. The CDR3 coding sequence is TGTGCCAGCAGCTTTCCGGGAGCGATTATGAACACTGAAGCTTTCTTT. The full variable domain, with the rest looked up from reference TRBV5-4 and TRBJ1-1, is ETGVTQSPTHLIKTRGQQVTLRCSSQSGHNTVSWYQQALGQGPQFIFQYYREEENGRGNFPPRFSGLQFPNYSSELNVNALELDDSALYLCASSFPGAIMNTEAFFGQGTRLTVV.

The genes are TRBV11-2 and TRBJ2-1; D remains unclear. CDR1 is SGHAT, CDR2 FQNNGV, per germline. V was pared by 6 bases and J by 8 bases, with 8 bases between. The CDR3 covers 11 residues. The CDR3 nucleotides are TGTGCCAGCAGTTGGAGCGATGAGCAGTTCTTC. Amino acids: CASSWSDEQFF.

With respect to this clone: An end of the junction differs from the germline gene, which may be a read error. The genes are TRBV11-3 and TRBJ2-7; a possible D gene is TRBD2 (5 bases). Germline CDR1 reads SGHNT; CDR2 reads YENEEA. This CDR3 is 12 amino acids long. CDR3 amino acids: CASSEYGRSGNF. The CDR3 nucleotides read TGTGCCAGCAGCGAATACGGTCGCTCGGGGAACTTC.

CDR3: CASSLGVPGQPKETQYF. The CDR3 DNA reads TGCGCCAGCAGCTTGGGTGTTCCGGGACAGCCAAAAGAGACCCAGTACTTC. The rearrangement uses TRBV5-1 and TRBJ2-5; 7 nucleotides agree with TRBD1. J lost 3 bases, V lost 0 bases, and 11 bases had no gene match. The CDR3 totals 17 residues. The V gene's germline CDR1 is SGHRS and CDR2 YFSETQ.